The sequence of this T cell receptor (beta chain) was determined in a study of T cell responses to AZD1222 COVID-19 vaccine. Study-wide results and caveats: Two doses of AZD1222 preceded a rise in Spike-specific TCR breadth and depth.

Clones were sequenced by immunoSEQ multiplex PCR, and TCRdb holds only the in-frame ones, with some missing. The data hold some 40,000 clones, with 88% observed a single time. For this clone: Its antigen is as yet unknown.

The J segment lost 4 bases and the V segment lost 6 bases, leaving 6 bases of the junction unmatched. Germline assignment: CDR1 LNHDA and CDR2 SQIVND (reference sequence). The CDR3 covers 14 residues. This sequence was found in an adult who received the MenACWY meningococcal vaccine as a control. The V and J genes are TRBV19 and TRBJ1-2, with 9 bases aligning to TRBD1. The sample consisted of peripheral blood, taken 28 days after the second dose of the MenACWY control vaccine. The CDR3 loop reads CASRGQGRSYGYTF. The CDR3 DNA sequence: TGTGCCAGTAGGGGACAGGGTAGGAGCTATGGCTACACCTTC.